This T cell receptor (beta chain) comes out of a study of blood T cell repertoires in COVID-19. Study summary: In each case, the material was cDNA or gDNA derived from T cells, B-cell-depleted T cells, or PBMCs.

Source study methods: Estimated nucleated cell counts came from reference gene primer amplification. Only in-frame clones appear in the TCRdb table, and some are missing; sequencing was by immunoSEQ multiplex PCR. V and J calls and clone size follow that table, whereas D and trimming were derived from the DNA. The table records about 73,000 clones, over 70% of them present only once. The CDR3 is 13 residues long. V shed 4 bases, J shed 6 bases, and the junction held 6 bases outside the gene matches. Germline-derived CDR1 and CDR2 are KGHSH and LQKENI. This TCR came from a man in his sixties with acute or convalescent COVID-19. This rearrangement joins TRBV18 to TRBJ2-7, with 7 bases aligning to TRBD2. Sequenced sample: peripheral blood. The CDR3 coding sequence is TGTGCCAGCTCACGCGGGGGTCCCGGCGAGCAGTACTTC. Encoded protein: CASSRGGPGEQYF.